This T cell receptor beta chain came from a study of blood T cell repertoires in COVID-19. In the study overall: The United States, Italy and Spain provided the acute and convalescent COVID-19 samples. Nucleic acid was either cDNA or gDNA, and it came from T cells, B-cell-depleted T cells, or PBMCs.

This CDR3 is 14 amino acids long. After removal of 6 bases from V and 6 bases from J, the junction contained 8 bases not matched to a gene. Germline V CDR1 and CDR2: LNHDA, SQIVND (reference sequence). The Seattle patients, enrolled during active infection, were followed longitudinally. In the source study's methods: From reference gene primer amplification, estimates of nucleated cell counts were derived. Using immunoSEQ multiplex PCR, the repertoire was profiled, and TCRdb retains in-frame clones only, with some absent. That table furnishes V, J and clone size, whereas the DNA furnished D and trimming. This sample yields 60,000 or so clones, of which over 80% are seen a single time; 10% belongs to the top ten.

The rearrangement uses TRBV19 and TRBJ2-7, with TRBD1 identical over 10 bases. The receptor was isolated from a man younger than 40 with COVID-19, enrolled during active disease. The sequenced material came from peripheral blood. DNA of the CDR3: TGTGCCAGTAGCCCGACAGGGGGCGCGTTCGAGCAGTACTTC. This encodes CASSPTGGAFEQYF.